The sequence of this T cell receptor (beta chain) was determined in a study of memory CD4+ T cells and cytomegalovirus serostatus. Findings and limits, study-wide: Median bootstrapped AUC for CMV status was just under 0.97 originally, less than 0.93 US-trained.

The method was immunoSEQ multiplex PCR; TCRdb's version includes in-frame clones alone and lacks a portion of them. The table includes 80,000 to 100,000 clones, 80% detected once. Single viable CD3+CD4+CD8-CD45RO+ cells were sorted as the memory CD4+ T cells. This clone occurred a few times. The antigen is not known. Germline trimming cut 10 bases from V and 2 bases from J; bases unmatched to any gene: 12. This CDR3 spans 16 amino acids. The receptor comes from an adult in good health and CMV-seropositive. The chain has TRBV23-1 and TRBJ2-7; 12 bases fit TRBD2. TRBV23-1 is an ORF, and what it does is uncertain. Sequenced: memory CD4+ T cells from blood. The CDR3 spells CANRGLAGSPTYEQYF. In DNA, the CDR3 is TGCGCCAACCGGGGACTAGCGGGTTCCCCGACCTACGAGCAGTACTTC.